The source of this T cell receptor (beta chain) is a study of cytomegalovirus exposure and HLA in healthy donors. Clones were read by immunoSEQ multiplex PCR, and TCRdb kept only the in-frame ones, dropping some. The sample consists of about 140,000 clones, approximately 84% of them appearing once. CDR1 is SGHKS and CDR2 is YYEKEE in the germline V gene (reference sequence). The CDR3 extends over 15 amino acids. The V and J ends lost 1 base and 3 bases respectively, with 11 bases between them. About this clone: Antigen specificity is unknown.

The study's findings and limits: The study found most TCR sequences rare, yet found some public TCRs in many donors. In a later analysis, first-cohort TCR clusters were found to tend to co-occur in the 130 or so validation repertoires.

The source of this sequence is a man aged 30 to 45 in good health and CMV-seropositive. Sequencing input: PBMCs. The rearrangement links TRBV5-5 to TRBJ1-3; D unresolved. In DNA, the CDR3 is TGTGCCAGCAGCTTGCAGTCCGGGGTTGGAAACACCATATATTTT. Residues: CASSLQSGVGNTIYF.